The next 32 T cell receptor beta chains were all read from a single sample in a study of shared clonotypes between healthy human individuals. Sequencing used immunoSEQ multiplex PCR; TCRdb keeps in-frame clones, though not all of them. Of some 2,500,000 clones in the sample, less than 95% were seen once. Material: naive CD4+ T cells from PBMCs. Subset noted: CD45RA+ positively selected. All receptors derive from a man younger than 35 in good health. Some clones in this sample may be carry-over from other donors' samples.

As to this clone: Different DNA sequences within this sample yield the same CDR3. The chain combines TRBV12-5 with TRBJ2-5, with 7 positions matching TRBD1. CDR3 length: 13 residues. The germline V gene encodes CDR1 LGHNT and CDR2 FRNRAP. V was clipped by 8 bases and J by 5 bases; unmatched bases: 8. CDR3 DNA: TGTGCTAGTTCAGGGGGATCGGGGGAGACCCAGTACTTC. Residues: CASSGGSGETQYF.

This chain joins TRBV15 and TRBJ1-6; TRBD1 might be the D (6 bases). The germline V gene encodes CDR1 LNHNV and CDR2 YYDKDF (reference sequence). Trimming stripped 1 base from V and 8 bases from J, with 21 bases between. The CDR3 runs to 18 residues. The CDR3 DNA is TGTGCCACCAGCAGAGCTGATGTTGGACAGCGACCTTATTCACCCCTCCACTTT. Its protein is CATSRADVGQRPYSPLHF.

This sequence joins TRBV18 and TRBJ2-5; D is ambiguous. The V end was cut by 4 bases, the J end by 3 bases, with 15 bases between. This CDR3 has 15 amino acids. Germline V gene sequence: CDR1 KGHSH, CDR2 LQKENI. CDR3 in amino acids: CASSLPPPKKETQYF. The DNA of the CDR3 is TGTGCCAGCTCACTCCCGCCCCCCAAGAAAGAGACCCAGTACTTC. The variable domain in full, with the rest retrieved from reference TRBV18 and TRBJ2-5, is NAGVMQNPRHLVRRRGQEARLRCSPMKGHSHVYWYRQLPEEGLKFMVYLQKENIIDESGMPKERFSAEFPKEGPSILRIQQVVRGDSAAYFCASSLPPPKKETQYFGPGTRLLVL.

The chain joins TRBV27 to TRBJ2-7; D not resolved. V lost 0 bases to trimming and J lost 3 bases, with 9 bases between them. Germline V CDR1 and CDR2: MNHEY, SMNVEV (reference sequence). This CDR3 comprises 14 residues. The chain's CDR3 is CASSLSGDGYEQYF. The DNA of the CDR3 is TGTGCCAGCAGTTTATCGGGTGACGGCTACGAGCAGTACTTC.

The chain has TRBV7-2 and TRBJ2-7; D gene unclear. The CDR3 sequence is 14 residues long. V lost 1 base, J lost 1 base, and 8 bases lay in between. Looked up from germline, CDR1 is SGHTA and CDR2 is FQGNSA. The CDR3 DNA sequence: TGTGCCAGCAGCTTAGAGAGAAATTCCTACGAGCAGTACTTC. Translation: CASSLERNSYEQYF.

For this clone: This sample includes further DNA sequences coding for the same CDR3. This chain uses TRBV28 with TRBJ2-1; D might be TRBD2 (6 bases). The ends were cut back, 6 bases at V and 0 bases at J, with 9 bases in the middle. Germline CDR1 reads MDHEN; CDR2 reads SYDVKM. The CDR3 has 14 amino acids. CDR3 residues: CASSPGGSYNEQFF. Here the CDR3 DNA reads TGTGCCAGCAGCCCCGGGGGCTCCTACAATGAGCAGTTCTTC.

V gene TRBV28 combines with J gene TRBJ2-7; 12 nucleotides align to TRBD2. V shed 2 bases, J shed 7 bases, and the junction held 9 bases outside the gene matches. CDR1 is MDHEN, CDR2 SYDVKM, per germline. The CDR3 consists of 16 residues. This CDR3 is CASSLPLAGGPEEQYF. For the CDR3, the DNA is TGTGCCAGCAGTTTACCCCTAGCGGGAGGGCCCGAGGAGCAGTACTTC.

As concerns this clone: This CDR3 is also generated by other DNA sequences in the sample. V and J are TRBV6-6 and TRBJ1-1, with no clear D. This CDR3 has 13 residues. V gave up 2 bases and J gave up 1 base, with 5 bases separating them. Germline lookup yields CDR1 MNHNY and CDR2 SVGAGI (reference sequence). The CDR3 DNA follows: TGTGCCAGCAGTTACCGTCGGAACACTGAAGCTTTCTTT. The encoded protein is CASSYRRNTEAFF.

The J gene is TRBJ2-3, the V gene TRBV5-6, with 9 positions matching TRBD2. Trimming removed 0 bases from V and 6 bases from J; junction bases left unmatched: 5. CDR1 is SGHDT, CDR2 YYEEEE, per germline. The CDR3 is 15 amino acids. The CDR3 DNA reads TGTGCCAGCAGCTTGGAGGGCGGGAGGGCCGATACGCAGTATTTT. Protein: CASSLEGGRADTQYF. The entire variable domain, with the rest obtained from reference TRBV5-6 and TRBJ2-3, is as follows: DAGVTQSPTHLIKTRGQQVTLRCSPKSGHDTVSWYQQALGQGPQFIFQYYEEEERQRGNFPDRFSGHQFPNYSSELNVNALLLGDSALYLCASSLEGGRADTQYFGPGTRLTVL.

The gene calls are TRBV7-9 and TRBJ2-1; tentative D call: TRBD1 (6 bases). The germline V gene encodes CDR1 SEHNR and CDR2 FQNEAQ (reference sequence). The CDR3 is 17 residues long. Trimming left V 5 bases short and J 2 bases short, with 19 bases between. The CDR3 loop is CASSTLQTGFAYNEQFF. The CDR3 DNA follows: TGTGCCAGCAGCACCCTACAAACAGGGTTCGCCTACAATGAGCAGTTCTTC.

The chain employs TRBV10-3 and TRBJ2-7, with 8 bases identical to TRBD1. This CDR3 has 14 amino acids. Germline CDR1 ENHRY, CDR2 SYGVKD. J gave up 5 bases and V 7 bases, and 10 bases lay outside the gene matches. The CDR3 sequence is CAITSDRGVDEQYF. Here the CDR3 DNA reads TGTGCCATCACCTCTGACAGGGGAGTCGACGAGCAGTACTTC.

V usage is TRBV4-2 and J usage is TRBJ1-1; 8 bases line up with TRBD1. V lost 5 bases, J lost 0 bases, and 5 bases stayed unmatched. CDR1 and CDR2 (germline): LGHNA, YNFKEQ. This CDR3 region has 15 residues. This CDR3 is CASSLRTGLNTEAFF. The CDR3 DNA reads as TGTGCCAGCAGCTTACGGACAGGGCTGAACACTGAAGCTTTCTTT.

The V and J genes are TRBV28 and TRBJ1-1; D is uncertain. The CDR3 is made up of 11 amino acids. Germline V lookup: CDR1 MDHEN, CDR2 SYDVKM. In DNA, the CDR3 is TGTGGGGTCCAAGGAGGCACTGAAGCTTTCTTT. Translated, it gives CGVQGGTEAFF.

Concerning this clone: Other DNA sequences within the sample encode an identical CDR3. The V and J genes are TRBV5-1 and TRBJ1-1, with D perhaps matching TRBD1 (5 bases). With 2 bases removed from V and 2 bases from J, the gap between germline ends came to 13 bases. The CDR3 is 15 residues long. CDR1 is SGHRS, CDR2 YFSETQ, per germline. Here the CDR3 DNA reads TGCGCCAGCAGCTTAGCGGGGGTTGGAAACACTGAAGCTTTCTTT. Residues: CASSLAGVGNTEAFF.

V is TRBV15 and J is TRBJ2-5, with TRBD1 matching 8 bases. V lost 3 bases, J lost 1 base, and 10 bases stayed unmatched. The germline V gene has CDR1 LNHNV and CDR2 YYDKDF (reference sequence). This CDR3 comprises 17 residues. CDR3 DNA sequence: TGTGCCACCAGCAGCTCGCGGACAGGGTACCGCCAAGAGACCCAGTACTTC. Protein sequence: CATSSSRTGYRQETQYF.

This clone was counted a single time. V usage is TRBV13 and J usage is TRBJ2-6; 8 nucleotides match TRBD1. V was pared by 5 bases and J by 4 bases, with 16 bases of the junction left unmatched. The CDR3 runs to 19 residues. Per the germline V gene, CDR1 is PRHDT and CDR2 is FYEKMQ (reference sequence). In DNA, the CDR3 is TGTGCCAGCAGCAAGACCCGGGACAGGTGGGCTTTGGGGGCCAACGTCCTGACTTTC. Residues: CASSKTRDRWALGANVLTF. The variable domain in full, with the rest retrieved from reference TRBV13 and TRBJ2-6, is AAGVIQSPRHLIKEKRETATLKCYPIPRHDTVYWYQQGPGQDPQFLISFYEKMQSDKGSIPDRFSAQQFSDYHSELNMSSLELGDSALYFCASSKTRDRWALGANVLTFGAGSRLTVL.

The chain recombines TRBV2 with TRBJ1-6; the D gene is possibly TRBD1 (6 bases). Germline values: CDR1 SNHLY, CDR2 FYNNEI. There are 13 residues in the CDR3. V was clipped by 7 bases and J by 7 bases, with 11 bases between them. This chain's CDR3 is CASIAGVNSPLHF. The CDR3 DNA sequence: TGTGCCAGCATCGCAGGGGTAAATTCACCCCTCCACTTT.

The chain is built from TRBV18 and TRBJ1-1; 8 nucleotides line up with TRBD1. CDR1 is KGHSH and CDR2 is LQKENI in the germline V gene. The CDR3 spans 15 residues. V was pared by 4 bases and J by 4 bases, with 8 bases of the junction left unmatched. The DNA of the CDR3 is TGTGCCAGCTCACTCTTGGACAGGGAAGGCACTGAAGCTTTCTTT. This gives the protein CASSLLDREGTEAFF.

The rearrangement links TRBV7-2 to TRBJ2-7; D may be TRBD1 (6 bases). There are 14 residues in the CDR3. V was clipped by 1 base and J by 5 bases, with 12 bases between them. Looked up from germline, CDR1 is SGHTA and CDR2 is FQGNSA. CDR3 in amino acids: CASSLEGWGHEQYF. CDR3 DNA: TGTGCCAGCAGCTTAGAGGGATGGGGGCACGAGCAGTACTTC.

The chain couples TRBV19 to TRBJ1-5, with D tentatively TRBD1 (6 bases). The CDR3 covers 12 residues. Germline assignment: CDR1 LNHDA and CDR2 SQIVND (reference sequence). The germline V and J ends were trimmed by 6 bases and 6 bases, with 9 bases remaining between them. The CDR3 protein is CASSPQGQPQHF. CDR3 bases: TGTGCCAGTAGCCCACAGGGTCAGCCCCAGCATTTT. Looking up the rest from reference TRBV19 and TRBJ1-5 gives the full variable domain: DGGITQSPKYLFRKEGQNVTLSCEQNLNHDAMYWYRQDPGQGLRLIYYSQIVNDFQKGDIAEGYSVSREKKESFPLTVTSAQKNPTAFYLCASSPQGQPQHFGDGTRLSIL.

The rearrangement joins TRBV7-8 to TRBJ2-5; D is tentatively TRBD1 or TRBD2 (6 bases each). There are 18 residues in the CDR3. The V gene's germline CDR1 is SGHVS and CDR2 FQNEAQ. The germline V and J ends were trimmed by 0 bases and 5 bases, with 22 bases remaining between them. The CDR3: CASSLAPGAVRSWETQYF. In DNA, the CDR3 is TGTGCCAGCAGCTTAGCGCCGGGGGCGGTGAGAAGTTGGGAGACCCAGTACTTC.

This rearrangement joins TRBV29-1 to TRBJ2-3; maybe TRBD1 (5 bases). Germline assignment: CDR1 SQVTM and CDR2 ANQGSEA. Trimming stripped 5 bases from V and 2 bases from J, with 11 bases between. The CDR3 has 13 residues. The CDR3 spells CSVLQAYTDTQYF. The DNA of the CDR3 is TGCAGCGTTCTACAGGCCTACACAGATACGCAGTATTTT.

This sequence joins TRBV4-3 and TRBJ2-7; either TRBD1 or TRBD2 may fit D (5 bases each). From germline, CDR1 is LGHNA and CDR2 YSLEER. V shed 0 bases and J shed 5 bases, with 17 bases lying between them. CDR3 length equals 16 residues. CDR3 sequence (DNA): TGCGCCAGCAGCCAAGATAATGCTCGAGGGGAAAACGAGCAGTACTTC. Translation gives CASSQDNARGENEQYF.

The rearrangement joins TRBV6-5 to TRBJ2-5, with TRBD1 matching over 8 bases. Germline-derived CDR1 and CDR2 are MNHEY and SVGAGI. The CDR3 consists of 16 residues. V trimming: 0 bases; J trimming: 2 bases; junction bases outside the gene matches: 5. CDR3 sequence reads: CASSYSSGGGQETQYF. The CDR3 DNA reads TGTGCCAGCAGTTACTCGTCAGGGGGCGGGCAAGAGACCCAGTACTTC.

This clone was counted a few times. The chain couples TRBV7-9 to TRBJ1-3; D is uncertain. Germline V gene sequence: CDR1 SEHNR, CDR2 FQNEAQ (reference sequence). CDR3 length equals 13 residues. V was cut by 3 bases and J by 4 bases, with 7 bases left in between. CDR3 residues: CASSLKTGNTIYF. The CDR3 DNA sequence: TGTGCCAGCAGCTTGAAGACGGGAAACACCATATATTTT. The full variable domain, with the rest looked up from reference TRBV7-9 and TRBJ1-3, is DTGVSQNPRHKITKRGQNVTFRCDPISEHNRLYWYRQTLGQGPEFLTYFQNEAQLEKSRLLSDRFSAERPKGSFSTLEIQRTEQGDSAMYLCASSLKTGNTIYFGEGSWLTVV.

In this sample, this clone turned up a few times. This sequence joins TRBV19 and TRBJ1-5; D is uncertain. The ends were cut back, 6 bases at V and 3 bases at J, with 18 bases in the middle. CDR1 LNHDA and CDR2 SQIVND come from the germline V gene (reference sequence). CDR3 length equals 16 residues. CDR3 sequence (DNA): TGTGCCAGTAGGCTAACTTACACGGGAACCAATCAGCCCCAGCATTTT. Its translation is CASRLTYTGTNQPQHF.

The chain has TRBV2 and TRBJ1-1; D remains ambiguous. This CDR3 has 14 amino acids. From germline, CDR1 is SNHLY and CDR2 FYNNEI. V was shortened by 4 bases and J by 2 bases, with 11 bases between the two germline ends. The CDR3 nucleotides read TGTGCCAGCAGTGGTCCAGGCAGAAACACTGAAGCTTTCTTT. Protein sequence: CASSGPGRNTEAFF.

This chain connects TRBV19 to TRBJ1-3, with D possibly matching TRBD1 (6 bases). This CDR3 has 14 amino acids. The V and J ends lost 9 bases and 3 bases respectively, with 15 bases between them. Germline V gene sequence: CDR1 LNHDA, CDR2 SQIVND (reference sequence). The CDR3 sequence is CASGTRGHGNTIYF. In DNA, the CDR3 is TGTGCCAGCGGGACCAGGGGACATGGAAACACCATATATTTT.

The rearrangement joins TRBV5-4 to TRBJ2-3, with unresolved D. Trimming removed 0 bases at V and 0 bases at J, with 8 bases between. Germline CDR1 is SGHNT and CDR2 is YYREEE (reference sequence). The CDR3 totals 15 residues. CDR3 loop: CASSLGTPSTDTQYF. As DNA, the CDR3 is TGTGCCAGCAGCTTGGGGACCCCTAGCACAGATACGCAGTATTTT.

The chain is built from TRBV7-2 and TRBJ2-6; TRBD1 might be the D (6 bases). Trimming stripped 4 bases from V and 5 bases from J, with 18 bases between. CDR1 is SGHTA, CDR2 FQGNSA, per germline. This CDR3 region has 17 residues. The CDR3 protein is CASSSRQVDRWANVLTF. The CDR3 nucleotides read TGTGCCAGCAGCTCGAGACAGGTAGATCGCTGGGCCAACGTCCTGACTTTC.

The chain links TRBV6-1 to TRBJ1-5; D not resolved. The CDR3 spans 12 residues. Per germline, CDR1 MNHNS and CDR2 SASEGT. V was shortened by 3 bases and J by 7 bases, with 7 bases between the two germline ends. The CDR3 loop is CASSDGLQPQHF. CDR3 sequence (DNA): TGTGCCAGCAGTGACGGTTTACAGCCCCAGCATTTT.

For this clone: In the same sample, other DNA sequences code for this CDR3. The chain combines TRBV28 with TRBJ1-2; D gene unclear. V was cut by 3 bases and J by 2 bases, with 4 bases left in between. CDR1 and CDR2 from the germline V gene are MDHEN and SYDVKM. The CDR3 extends over 12 amino acids. Written as DNA, the CDR3 is TGTGCCAGCAGTTTGCAGAACTATGGCTACACCTTC. The encoded protein is CASSLQNYGYTF.